The clone carrying this T cell receptor (beta chain) was recorded once. The data derive from a study of blood T cell repertoires in COVID-19. Study-wide background: From T cells, B-cell-depleted T cells, or PBMCs came the material, which was cDNA or gDNA.

After removal of 1 base from V and 8 bases from J, the junction contained 7 bases not matched to a gene. The CDR3 extends over 14 amino acids. CDR1 is LNHDA and CDR2 is SQIVND in the germline V gene (reference sequence). Original analysis: Amplifying reference gene primers gave estimates of nucleated cell counts. Profiled with immunoSEQ multiplex PCR; TCRdb holds only in-frame clones, not every one. The V and J calls and clone size are taken from that table; D and trimming were inferred from the DNA. The profile shows approximately 220,000 clones, over 75% of them singletons. The receptor was isolated from a woman between 18 and 29 years old in a cohort exposed to, infected with or recovered from COVID-19 (not recorded which). The sample was PBMCs or T cells enriched from blood (not recorded which). The chain combines TRBV19 with TRBJ1-2; 7 bases are a match to TRBD1. As DNA, the CDR3 is TGTGCCAGTAGTATAGGGGCAGGGGGGCCCGGCTACACCTTC. Translated, it gives CASSIGAGGPGYTF.